This TCR beta chain was captured by sequencing in a study of CD8 T cells in Susac syndrome. This clonotype was detected only once. Trimming removed 3 bases from V and 5 bases from J, with 4 bases in between. Germline V gene data show CDR1 as SGHVS and CDR2 as FNYEAQ. This CDR3 comprises 11 residues. Random hexamers served to reverse transcribe about 0.5 to 1 ug RNA. Using its own MiXCR run on the immunoSEQ multiplex PCR reads, TCRdb lists one record per CDR3 protein. This table has about 60,000 distinct CDR3 sequences, approximately 94% appearing once. The receptor's source is a human donor in good health. The sample comprised CD8+ T cells from PBMCs. This chain links TRBV7-6 with TRBJ2-5, with no clear D. CDR3 coding DNA: TGTGCCAGCAGCTTTACGGAGACCCAGTACTTC. Amino acid sequence: CASSFTETQYF. The full variable domain, its missing parts supplied by reference TRBV7-6 and TRBJ2-5, is GAGVSQSPRYKVTKRGQDVALRCDPISGHVSLYWYRQALGQGPEFLTYFNYEAQQDKSGLPNDRFSAERPEGSISTLTIQRTEQRDSAMYRCASSFTETQYFGPGTRLLVL.